The clone carrying this TCR beta chain occurred once. From germline, CDR1 is SGHTA and CDR2 FQGNSA. This CDR3 has 16 residues. V lost 5 bases to trimming and J lost 1 base; unmatched junction nucleotides: 9. The data were obtained in a study of shared clonotypes between healthy human individuals. Some clones are missing from TCRdb's copy, which holds only in-frame ones; the method was immunoSEQ multiplex PCR. Seen here are some 1.5 million clones, approximately 96% observed once, and the top ten hold more than 0.9%. The TCR sequence derives from a man younger than 40 in good health. The sample comprised naive CD4+ T cells sorted from blood. Subset in this sample: CD45RA+ positively selected. This chain uses TRBV7-2 with TRBJ2-3; 7 bases map to TRBD2. CDR3 DNA sequence: TGTGCCAGCAGCCGCCGGACTAGGACGGGCACAGATACGCAGTATTTT. This gives the protein CASSRRTRTGTDTQYF. The whole variable domain, remainder taken from reference TRBV7-2 and TRBJ2-3, is GAGVSQSPSNKVTEKGKDVELRCDPISGHTALYWYRQSLGQGLEFLIYFQGNSAPDKSGLPSDRFSAERTGGSVSTLTIQRTQQEDSAVYLCASSRRTRTGTDTQYFGPGTRLTVL.